The clone carrying this T cell receptor beta chain has a handful of counts. This CDR3 comprises 18 residues. Germline V gene lookup returns CDR1 LGHDT and CDR2 YNNKEL (reference sequence). V was trimmed by 1 base and J by 0 bases, leaving 16 bases between them. In the original processing: Amplification with reference gene primers provided the estimates of nucleated cell counts. This table comes from immunoSEQ multiplex PCR, and its TCRdb copy is limited to in-frame clones, with some not included. For V, J and clone size, that table is used; D and trimming come from the DNA. This sample has over 65,000 clones, with around nine tenths found just once. The sample originates from a study of blood T cell repertoires in COVID-19. For the study at large: COVID-19 samples, acute and convalescent, were from the United States, Italy and Spain. PBMCs, B-cell-depleted T cells, or T cells were the source of the cDNA or gDNA that made up the material.

This receptor was obtained from a middle-aged man with active COVID-19. Material for sequencing was peripheral blood. The J gene is TRBJ1-3, the V gene TRBV3-1 (or the pseudogene TRBV3-2); no definite D call. The CDR3 spells CASSQVLQSSFSGNTIYF. The CDR3 nucleotides are TGTGCCAGCAGCCAAGTTTTACAATCCTCGTTCTCTGGAAACACCATATATTTT.